Following are 29 T cell receptor beta chains from one sample sequenced in a study of beta chain features in type 1 diabetes. The sequenced template was cDNA made from the entire isolated RNA. Sequenced by immunoSEQ multiplex PCR; TCRdb stores in-frame clones only, minus some. The repertoire holds several thousand clones, with approximately 80% as singletons. Sequenced sample: Tregs from blood. The source of these receptors is a woman between 18 and 30 years old in good health.

The rearrangement links TRBV27 to TRBJ2-3, with no clear D. Trimming stripped 3 bases from V and 2 bases from J, with 9 bases between. From germline, CDR1 is MNHEY and CDR2 SMNVEV (reference sequence). CDR3 length: 14 residues. The CDR3 loop reads CASSLNRATDTQYF. In nucleotides, the CDR3 is TGTGCCAGCAGTTTGAACAGAGCCACAGATACGCAGTATTTT.

V gene TRBV11-2 combines with J gene TRBJ2-1; 8 bases map to TRBD2. Germline V gives CDR1 SGHAT, CDR2 FQNNGV. The length of the CDR3 is 15 residues. With 1 base clipped from V and 10 bases from J, the junction kept 9 bases outside the gene matches. The CDR3: CASSLGPSGYEEQFF. In nucleotides, the CDR3 is TGTGCCAGCAGCTTAGGGCCTAGCGGGTATGAGGAGCAGTTCTTC. Full variable domain (missing parts from reference TRBV11-2 and TRBJ2-1): EAGVAQSPRYKIIEKRQSVAFWCNPISGHATLYWYQQILGQGPKLLIQFQNNGVVDDSQLPKDRFSAERLKGVDSTLKIQPAKLEDSAVYLCASSLGPSGYEEQFFGPGTRLTVL.

This clone was counted a single time. The V call is TRBV30, the J call TRBJ1-4; 7 bases agree with TRBD1. CDR3 length: 13 amino acids. With 4 bases clipped from V and 6 bases from J, the junction kept 5 bases outside the gene matches. Germline CDR1 is GTSNPN and CDR2 is SVGIG (reference sequence). The CDR3 here is CAWTQGRDEKLFF. The CDR3 DNA follows: TGTGCCTGGACACAGGGGCGGGATGAAAAACTGTTTTTT.

The V and J genes are TRBV29-1 and TRBJ1-3, with 7 bases fitting TRBD1. Trimming at V came to 7 bases and at J to 0 bases, leaving 6 bases not matched to a gene. Germline V gene sequence: CDR1 SQVTM, CDR2 ANQGSEA. This CDR3 region has 14 residues. In nucleotides, the CDR3 is TGCAGCGCCACTCGGGACAGCTCTGGAAACACCATATATTTT. This gives the protein CSATRDSSGNTIYF.

V gene TRBV9 combines with J gene TRBJ2-1; TRBD2 matches 12 bases. The CDR3 sequence is 16 residues long. Germline V gives CDR1 SGDLS, CDR2 YYNGEE. The V and J ends lost 0 bases and 8 bases, in that order; junction bases with no gene match: 6. The CDR3 loop is CASSVDLAGGRDEQFF. For the CDR3, the DNA is TGTGCCAGCAGCGTAGATCTAGCGGGGGGGCGCGATGAGCAGTTCTTC.

The chain links TRBV6-1 to TRBJ1-6; the D gene is possibly TRBD1 (5 bases). Germline CDR1 and CDR2: MNHNS and SASEGT. The CDR3 loop spans 14 amino acids. The V and J ends lost 8 bases and 3 bases respectively, with 11 bases between them. This chain's CDR3 is CASVGAYYNSPLHF. DNA for the CDR3: TGTGCCAGCGTAGGGGCATACTATAATTCACCCCTCCACTTT.

The V call is TRBV11-2, the J call TRBJ1-2, with D possibly TRBD1 on 6 matching bases. The CDR3 totals 14 residues. Germline V gene sequence: CDR1 SGHAT, CDR2 FQNNGV. Trimming removed 6 bases from V and 4 bases from J, with 15 bases in between. The CDR3 coding sequence is TGTGCCAGCAGTTCTACAGGGAGCAGCTATGGCTACACCTTC. Translating it yields CASSSTGSSYGYTF. Full variable domain (missing parts from reference TRBV11-2 and TRBJ1-2): EAGVAQSPRYKIIEKRQSVAFWCNPISGHATLYWYQQILGQGPKLLIQFQNNGVVDDSQLPKDRFSAERLKGVDSTLKIQPAKLEDSAVYLCASSSTGSSYGYTFGSGTRLTVV.

Comment on this clone: Additional DNA sequences in this sample encode the identical CDR3. The rearrangement links TRBV5-1 to TRBJ1-2, with D maybe TRBD1 (6 bases). Between the trimmed V and J ends, which lost 4 bases and 8 bases, there was a span of 18 bases. CDR1 is SGHRS and CDR2 is YFSETQ in the germline V gene. CDR3 length equals 14 residues. The CDR3 reads CASSLGLKGDGYTF. The CDR3 DNA is TGCGCCAGCAGCCTCGGATTGAAGGGGGACGGCTACACCTTC.

This clone turned up a few times. The chain recombines TRBV5-4 with TRBJ2-3; D is unresolved. Germline loops: CDR1 SGHNT, CDR2 YYREEE (reference sequence). Trimming pared 3 bases from V and 0 bases from J, leaving 8 bases between. The CDR3 length is 14 residues. CDR3 amino acids: CASSSGFSTDTQYF. CDR3 coding DNA: TGTGCCAGCAGCTCAGGATTTAGCACAGATACGCAGTATTTT.

The chain links TRBV7-9 to TRBJ2-7; TRBD1 agrees at 7 bases. This CDR3 is built from 14 residues. Germline V gene data show CDR1 as SEHNR and CDR2 as FQNEAQ (reference sequence). V was pared by 6 bases and J by 7 bases, with 12 bases of the junction left unmatched. CDR3 loop: CASRPTGSLGEQYF. The CDR3 nucleotides read TGTGCCAGCAGGCCGACAGGGTCTTTGGGAGAGCAGTACTTC.

The rearrangement links TRBV5-4 to TRBJ1-4; possibly TRBD1 for D (6 bases). CDR1 is SGHNT, CDR2 YYREEE, per germline (reference sequence). V was pared by 3 bases and J by 0 bases, with 15 bases between. This CDR3 has 17 amino acids. CDR3 DNA sequence: TGTGCCAGCAGCTCGGGCGGGGGGCCGTCAACTAATGAAAAACTGTTTTTT. Amino acids: CASSSGGGPSTNEKLFF.

The chain joins TRBV18 to TRBJ2-1, with 12 nucleotides matching TRBD2. The CDR3 has 15 residues. The ends lost 3 bases at V and 12 bases at J; junction bases unmatched: 9. CDR1 and CDR2 from the germline V gene are KGHSH and LQKENI. CDR3 region: CASSPGLAGRSGQFF. The CDR3 coding sequence is TGTGCCAGCTCACCCGGACTAGCGGGACGGAGTGGGCAGTTCTTC. Variable domain in full (rest from reference TRBV18 and TRBJ2-1): NAGVMQNPRHLVRRRGQEARLRCSPMKGHSHVYWYRQLPEEGLKFMVYLQKENIIDESGMPKERFSAEFPKEGPSILRIQQVVRGDSAAYFCASSPGLAGRSGQFFGPGTRLTVL.

This chain uses TRBV7-9 with TRBJ1-3; 9 positions agree with TRBD1. CDR1 is SEHNR and CDR2 is FQNEAQ in the germline V gene (reference sequence). The CDR3 totals 16 residues. The junction had 8 bases not matched to a gene; V was cut back by 5 bases and J by 3 bases. The CDR3 region is CASSPGQGRLGNTIYF. CDR3 coding DNA: TGTGCCAGCAGCCCCGGACAGGGGAGGCTTGGAAACACCATATATTTT.

The chain has TRBV5-1 and TRBJ2-7; D not resolved. Germline CDR1 reads SGHRS; CDR2 reads YFSETQ. V lost 3 bases to trimming and J lost 2 bases, with 12 bases between them. This CDR3 region has 14 residues. This chain's CDR3 is CASSSRDGAYEQYF. The DNA for the CDR3 is TGCGCCAGCAGCTCCCGCGACGGAGCCTACGAGCAGTACTTC.

This clone was picked up one time. The rearrangement uses TRBV2 and TRBJ2-2, with D maybe TRBD1 (5 bases). The germline gives CDR1 SNHLY, CDR2 FYNNEI. This CDR3 has 15 residues. Trimming removed 2 bases at V and 7 bases at J, with 14 bases between. For the CDR3, the DNA is TGTGCCAGCAGTGAAATTGTAACAGGCGGCGGGGAGCTGTTTTTT. Translation gives CASSEIVTGGGELFF.

The chain links TRBV2 to TRBJ2-6; D call uncertain. Trimming removed 3 bases at V and 5 bases at J, with 11 bases between. CDR1 and CDR2 (germline): SNHLY, FYNNEI. The CDR3 is 15 amino acids. CDR3 amino acids: CASSDWAGWANVLTF. The CDR3 coding sequence is TGTGCCAGCAGTGATTGGGCCGGCTGGGCCAACGTCCTGACTTTC.

V is TRBV4-2 and J is TRBJ1-2; 10 bases match TRBD1. Germline CDR1 and CDR2: LGHNA and YNFKEQ. This CDR3 spans 15 amino acids. Unmatched junction bases numbered 3, after V lost 1 base and J lost 4 bases. The CDR3 coding sequence is TGTGCCAGCAGCCAAGTCCGGGACAGGGGCTATGGCTACACCTTC. Its translation is CASSQVRDRGYGYTF.

This clone was picked up one time. The gene calls are TRBV7-3 and TRBJ1-1; D is perhaps TRBD1 (5 bases). The CDR3 length is 13 residues. Trimming removed 4 bases at V and 4 bases at J, with 10 bases between. Germline CDR1 and CDR2: SGHTA and FQGTGA. CDR3 coding DNA: TGTGCCAGCAGCTCTCAGGGTAGCACTGAAGCTTTCTTT. It translates to CASSSQGSTEAFF.

The CDR3 region is CASSYSVAGRETQYF. The CDR3 bases are TGTGCCAGCAGTTATAGTGTAGCGGGAAGAGAGACCCAGTACTTC. The chain links TRBV6-5 to TRBJ2-5, with 8 bases aligning to TRBD2. Germline assignment: CDR1 MNHEY and CDR2 SVGAGI. Trimming removed 3 bases from V and 4 bases from J; junction bases left unmatched: 7. The CDR3 is 15 amino acids.

This clone was counted between two and nine times. V and J are TRBV29-1 and TRBJ1-1; tentatively, D is TRBD1 (5 bases). The CDR3 runs to 14 residues. Trimming stripped 6 bases from V and 2 bases from J, with 16 bases between. Germline CDR1 and CDR2: SQVTM and ANQGSEA. The CDR3 loop reads CSVRPMTENTEAFF. The CDR3 DNA follows: TGCAGCGTCCGTCCAATGACAGAAAACACTGAAGCTTTCTTT. The full variable domain, in which reference TRBV29-1 and TRBJ1-1 provide the parts outside the CDR3, is SAVISQKPSRDICQRGTSLTIQCQVDSQVTMMFWYRQQPGQSLTLIATANQGSEATYESGFVIDKFPISRPNLTFSTLTVSNMSPEDSSIYLCSVRPMTENTEAFFGQGTRLTVV.

The V and J genes are TRBV5-1 and TRBJ2-2, with D possibly TRBD1 on 6 matching bases. V was cut by 3 bases and J by 6 bases, with 15 bases left in between. This CDR3 comprises 15 residues. The germline CDR1 and CDR2 sequences are SGHRS and YFSETQ. The CDR3 nucleotides read TGCGCCAGCAGCTCACAGGGCCCTTGGGCCGGGGAGCTGTTTTTT. Residues: CASSSQGPWAGELFF.

The V and J genes are TRBV29-1 and TRBJ2-7; D is unclear. Germline values: CDR1 SQVTM, CDR2 ANQGSEA. The V end was cut by 0 bases, the J end by 0 bases, with 6 bases between. The CDR3 totals 13 residues. The CDR3 DNA reads TGCAGCGTTGAAGACACTTACTCCTACGAGCAGTACTTC. Its translation is CSVEDTYSYEQYF.

This clone was seen a few times. The chain has TRBV27 and TRBJ1-1; possibly TRBD1 for D (5 bases). Germline assignment: CDR1 MNHEY and CDR2 SMNVEV (reference sequence). The V end lost 2 bases, the J end lost 3 bases, and 13 bases lay between the germline ends. The CDR3 extends over 15 amino acids. The CDR3 region has the DNA TGTGCCAGCAGTTTAATCCGGGGGACCCACACTGAAGCTTTCTTT. Protein sequence: CASSLIRGTHTEAFF.

The chain couples TRBV10-3 to TRBJ2-1, with 11 bases that match TRBD2. The V and J ends lost 6 bases and 4 bases, in that order; junction bases with no gene match: 17. Germline lookup yields CDR1 ENHRY and CDR2 SYGVKD. This CDR3 is built from 19 residues. The chain's CDR3 is CAISPAPELAGESYNEQFF. CDR3 nucleotide sequence: TGTGCCATCAGCCCGGCCCCCGAACTAGCGGGAGAATCATACAATGAGCAGTTCTTC.

The chain uses TRBV2 and TRBJ1-3; D might be TRBD1 (6 bases). V lost 6 bases to trimming and J lost 4 bases, with 13 bases between them. Per germline, CDR1 SNHLY and CDR2 FYNNEI. The CDR3 length is 14 residues. In DNA, the CDR3 is TGTGCCAGCAGCTTCCAGGGGTTCGGAAACACCATATATTTT. This translates into CASSFQGFGNTIYF. The full variable domain, with the rest looked up from reference TRBV2 and TRBJ1-3, is EPEVTQTPSHQVTQMGQEVILRCVPISNHLYFYWYRQILGQKVEFLVSFYNNEISEKSEIFDDQFSVERPDGSNFTLKIRSTKLEDSAMYFCASSFQGFGNTIYFGEGSWLTVV.

This clone was seen once. The V call is TRBV13, the J call TRBJ1-1; D unclear. CDR1 and CDR2 (germline): PRHDT, FYEKMQ (reference sequence). The CDR3 runs to 13 residues. The V gene lost 6 bases and the J gene lost 1 base, with 9 bases spanning the gap. The chain's CDR3 is CASREQRNTEAFF. The DNA of the CDR3 is TGTGCCAGCAGAGAACAGAGGAACACTGAAGCTTTCTTT.

The chain is built from TRBV5-1 and TRBJ2-5, with D possibly matching TRBD1 (6 bases). CDR3 size: 13 residues. Germline V gives CDR1 SGHRS, CDR2 YFSETQ. The V gene lost 2 bases and the J gene lost 5 bases, with 10 bases spanning the gap. The CDR3 bases are TGCGCCAGCAGCTTACAGGGTTCTGAGACCCAGTACTTC. It translates to CASSLQGSETQYF.

The chain has TRBV7-8 and TRBJ2-3, with TRBD1 as a possible D gene (6 bases). The V end was cut by 0 bases, the J end by 2 bases, with 6 bases between. CDR3 length: 14 residues. Per germline, CDR1 SGHVS and CDR2 FQNEAQ. The CDR3 coding sequence is TGTGCCAGCAGCTTAGCGGGGGCCACAGATACGCAGTATTTT. It codes for CASSLAGATDTQYF.

The CDR3 is CASSPGQNSPLHF. The DNA of the CDR3 is TGCGCCAGCAGCCCGGGACAGAATTCACCCCTCCACTTT. The chain couples TRBV5-1 to TRBJ1-6, with 7 bases matching TRBD1. With 4 bases clipped from V and 7 bases from J, the junction kept 2 bases outside the gene matches. This CDR3 region has 13 residues. CDR1 is SGHRS and CDR2 is YFSETQ in the germline V gene. Together with reference TRBV5-1 and TRBJ1-6, the CDR3 gives the full variable domain: KAGVTQTPRYLIKTRGQQVTLSCSPISGHRSVSWYQQTPGQGLQFLFEYFSETQRNKGNFPGRFSGRQFSNSRSEMNVSTLELGDSALYLCASSPGQNSPLHFGNGTRLTVT.